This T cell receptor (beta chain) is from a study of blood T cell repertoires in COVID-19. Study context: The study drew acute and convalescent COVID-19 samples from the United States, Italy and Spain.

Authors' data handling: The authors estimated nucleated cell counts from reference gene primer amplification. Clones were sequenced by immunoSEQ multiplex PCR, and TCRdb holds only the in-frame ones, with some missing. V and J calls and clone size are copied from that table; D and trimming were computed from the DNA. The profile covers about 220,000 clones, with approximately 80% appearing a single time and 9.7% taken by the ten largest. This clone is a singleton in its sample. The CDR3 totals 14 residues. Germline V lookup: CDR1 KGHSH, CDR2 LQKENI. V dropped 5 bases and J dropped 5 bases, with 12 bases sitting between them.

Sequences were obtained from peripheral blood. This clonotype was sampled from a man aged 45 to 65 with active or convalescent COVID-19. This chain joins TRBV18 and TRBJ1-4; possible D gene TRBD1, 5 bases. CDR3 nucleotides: TGTGCCAGCTCAGGGGCAGTTAAGAATGAAAAACTGTTTTTT. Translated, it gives CASSGAVKNEKLFF.